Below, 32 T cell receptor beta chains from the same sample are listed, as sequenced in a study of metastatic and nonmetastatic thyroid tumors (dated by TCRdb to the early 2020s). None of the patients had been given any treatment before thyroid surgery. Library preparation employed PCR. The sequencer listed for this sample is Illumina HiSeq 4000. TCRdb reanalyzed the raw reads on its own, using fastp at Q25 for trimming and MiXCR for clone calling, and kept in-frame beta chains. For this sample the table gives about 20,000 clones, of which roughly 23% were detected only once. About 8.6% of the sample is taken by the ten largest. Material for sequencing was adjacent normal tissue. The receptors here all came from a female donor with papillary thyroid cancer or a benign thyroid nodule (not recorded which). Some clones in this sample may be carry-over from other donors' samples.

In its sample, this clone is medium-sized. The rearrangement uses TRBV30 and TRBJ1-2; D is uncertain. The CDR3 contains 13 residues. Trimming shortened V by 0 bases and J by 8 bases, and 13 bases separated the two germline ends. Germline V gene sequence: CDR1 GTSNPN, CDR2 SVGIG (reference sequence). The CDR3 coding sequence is TGTGCCTGGAGTGTGTTCAGCGGTGAAGGCTACACCTTC. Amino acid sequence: CAWSVFSGEGYTF.

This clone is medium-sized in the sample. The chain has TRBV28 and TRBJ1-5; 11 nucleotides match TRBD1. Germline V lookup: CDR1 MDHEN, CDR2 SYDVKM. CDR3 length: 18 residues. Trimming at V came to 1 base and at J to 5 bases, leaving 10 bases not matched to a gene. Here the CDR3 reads CASSLSPMRGQGDQPQHF. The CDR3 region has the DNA TGTGCCAGCAGTTTATCGCCTATGAGGGGACAGGGGGATCAGCCCCAGCATTTT.

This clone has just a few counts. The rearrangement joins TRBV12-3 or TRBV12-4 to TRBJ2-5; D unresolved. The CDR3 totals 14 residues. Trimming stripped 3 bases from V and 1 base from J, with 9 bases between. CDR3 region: CASSFGRIQETQYF. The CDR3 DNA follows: TGTGCCAGCAGTTTCGGCCGGATCCAAGAGACCCAGTACTTC.

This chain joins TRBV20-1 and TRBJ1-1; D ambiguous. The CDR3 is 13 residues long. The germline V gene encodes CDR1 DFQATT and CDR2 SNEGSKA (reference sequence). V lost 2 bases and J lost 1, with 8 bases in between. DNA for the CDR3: TGCAGTGCTAGATTTCAGGCGAACACTGAAGCTTTCTTT. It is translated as CSARFQANTEAFF.

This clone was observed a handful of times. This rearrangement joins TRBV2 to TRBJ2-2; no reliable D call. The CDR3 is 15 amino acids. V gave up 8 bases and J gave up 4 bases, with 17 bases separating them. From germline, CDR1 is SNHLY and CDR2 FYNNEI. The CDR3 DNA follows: TGTGCCAGCCGCCTTCCGGGCATTTTCACCGGGGAGCTGTTTTTT. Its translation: CASRLPGIFTGELFF.

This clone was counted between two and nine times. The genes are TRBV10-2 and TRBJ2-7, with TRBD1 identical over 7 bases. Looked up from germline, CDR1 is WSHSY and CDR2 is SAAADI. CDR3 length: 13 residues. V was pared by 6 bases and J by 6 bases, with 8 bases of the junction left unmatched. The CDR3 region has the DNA TGCGCCAGCAGCCGGGACAGTGGTGGCGAGCAGTACTTC. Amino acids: CASSRDSGGEQYF.

CDR3 coding DNA: TGTGCCAGCAGCCCAGAGGACAGGCTGGGCAATGAGCAGTTCTTC. Translating it yields CASSPEDRLGNEQFF. The V and J genes are TRBV11-3 and TRBJ2-1; TRBD1 matches 7 bases. The junction had 10 bases not matched to a gene; V was cut back by 5 bases and J by 6 bases. Germline values: CDR1 SGHNT, CDR2 YENEEA. This CDR3 is built from 15 residues.

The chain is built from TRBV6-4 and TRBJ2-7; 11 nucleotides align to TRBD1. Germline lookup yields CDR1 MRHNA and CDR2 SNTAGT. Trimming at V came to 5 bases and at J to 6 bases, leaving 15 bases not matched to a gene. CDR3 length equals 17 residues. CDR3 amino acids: CASSLAAKDRGRIEQYF. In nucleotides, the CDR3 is TGTGCCAGCAGTCTAGCCGCGAAGGACAGGGGGCGGATCGAGCAGTACTTC.

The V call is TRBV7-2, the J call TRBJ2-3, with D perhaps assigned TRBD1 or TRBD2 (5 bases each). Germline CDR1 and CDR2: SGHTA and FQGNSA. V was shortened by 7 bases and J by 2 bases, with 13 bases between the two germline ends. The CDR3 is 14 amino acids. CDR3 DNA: TGTGCCAGCAACCGGGGCAGATCCACAGATACGCAGTATTTT. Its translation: CASNRGRSTDTQYF. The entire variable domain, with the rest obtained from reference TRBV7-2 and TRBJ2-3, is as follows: GAGVSQSPSNKVTEKGKDVELRCDPISGHTALYWYRQSLGQGLEFLIYFQGNSAPDKSGLPSDRFSAERTGGSVSTLTIQRTQQEDSAVYLCASNRGRSTDTQYFGPGTRLTVL.

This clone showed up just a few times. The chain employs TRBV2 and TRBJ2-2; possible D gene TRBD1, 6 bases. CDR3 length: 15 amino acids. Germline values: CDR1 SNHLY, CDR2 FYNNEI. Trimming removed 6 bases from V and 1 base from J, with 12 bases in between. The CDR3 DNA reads TGTGCCAGCAGGAGGACAGCTATGAACACCGGGGAGCTGTTTTTT. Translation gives CASRRTAMNTGELFF.

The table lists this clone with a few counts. Here the CDR3 reads CASSFTLREPLNEQFF. The CDR3 DNA sequence: TGTGCCAGCAGTTTTACCCTCCGGGAGCCGCTCAATGAGCAGTTCTTC. This chain uses TRBV12-3 or TRBV12-4 with TRBJ2-1, with D possibly being TRBD2 (6 bases). Trimming stripped 3 bases from V and 6 bases from J, with 18 bases between. The CDR3 extends over 16 amino acids.

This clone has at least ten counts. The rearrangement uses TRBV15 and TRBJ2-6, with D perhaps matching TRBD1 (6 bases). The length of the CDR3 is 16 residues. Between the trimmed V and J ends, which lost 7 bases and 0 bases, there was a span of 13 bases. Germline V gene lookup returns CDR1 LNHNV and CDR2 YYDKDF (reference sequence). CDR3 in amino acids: CATTGVSYSGANVLTF. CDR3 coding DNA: TGTGCCACCACAGGGGTATCTTACTCTGGGGCCAACGTCCTGACTTTC.

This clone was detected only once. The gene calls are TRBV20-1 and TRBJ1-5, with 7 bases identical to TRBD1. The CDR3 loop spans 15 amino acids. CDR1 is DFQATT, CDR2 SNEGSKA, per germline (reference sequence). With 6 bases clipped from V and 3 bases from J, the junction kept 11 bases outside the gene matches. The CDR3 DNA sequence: TGCAGTGCCGTACAGGGGTCGGTTTTCAATCAGCCCCAGCATTTT. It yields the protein CSAVQGSVFNQPQHF.

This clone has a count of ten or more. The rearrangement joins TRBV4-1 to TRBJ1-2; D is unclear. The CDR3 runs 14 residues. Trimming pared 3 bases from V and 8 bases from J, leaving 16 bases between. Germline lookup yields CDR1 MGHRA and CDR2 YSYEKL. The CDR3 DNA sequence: TGCGCCAGCAGCCAGGGCCCGACAAGGCGGGGCTACACCTTC. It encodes CASSQGPTRRGYTF.

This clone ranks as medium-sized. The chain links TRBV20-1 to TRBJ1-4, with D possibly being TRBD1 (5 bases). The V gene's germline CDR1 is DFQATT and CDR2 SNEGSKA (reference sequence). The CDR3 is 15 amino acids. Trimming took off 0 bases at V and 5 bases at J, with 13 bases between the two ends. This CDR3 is CSARDAQGLNEKLFF. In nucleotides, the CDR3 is TGCAGTGCTAGAGATGCGCAGGGATTAAATGAAAAACTGTTTTTT.

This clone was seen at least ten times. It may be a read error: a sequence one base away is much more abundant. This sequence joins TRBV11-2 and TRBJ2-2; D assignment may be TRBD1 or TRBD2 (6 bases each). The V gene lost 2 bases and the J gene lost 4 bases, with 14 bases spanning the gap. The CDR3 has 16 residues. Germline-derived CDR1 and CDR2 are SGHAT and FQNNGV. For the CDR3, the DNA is TGTGCCAGCAGCTTAATAGGCAGGGGAGGCACCGGGGAGCTGTTTTTT. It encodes CASSLIGRGGTGELFF.

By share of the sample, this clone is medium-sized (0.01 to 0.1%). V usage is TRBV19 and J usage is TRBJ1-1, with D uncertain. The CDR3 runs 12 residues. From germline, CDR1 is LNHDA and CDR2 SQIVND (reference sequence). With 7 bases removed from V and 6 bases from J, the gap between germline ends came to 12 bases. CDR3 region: CASTRGAAEAFF. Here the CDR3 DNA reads TGTGCCAGTACTCGGGGAGCGGCTGAAGCTTTCTTT. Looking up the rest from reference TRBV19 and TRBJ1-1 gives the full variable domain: DGGITQSPKYLFRKEGQNVTLSCEQNLNHDAMYWYRQDPGQGLRLIYYSQIVNDFQKGDIAEGYSVSREKKESFPLTVTSAQKNPTAFYLCASTRGAAEAFFGQGTRLTVV.

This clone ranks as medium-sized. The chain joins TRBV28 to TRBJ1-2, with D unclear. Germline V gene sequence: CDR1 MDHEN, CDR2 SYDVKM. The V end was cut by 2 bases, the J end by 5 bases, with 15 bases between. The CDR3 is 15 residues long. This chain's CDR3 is CASSLASRALYGYTF. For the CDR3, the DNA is TGTGCCAGCAGTTTAGCGTCCCGGGCCCTTTATGGCTACACCTTC.

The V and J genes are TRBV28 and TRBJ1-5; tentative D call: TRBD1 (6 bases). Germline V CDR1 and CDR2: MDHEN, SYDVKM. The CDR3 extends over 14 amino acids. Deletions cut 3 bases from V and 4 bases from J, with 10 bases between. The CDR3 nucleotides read TGTGCCAGCAGTTTTACAGGGAGGAATCAGCCCCAGCATTTT. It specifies CASSFTGRNQPQHF.

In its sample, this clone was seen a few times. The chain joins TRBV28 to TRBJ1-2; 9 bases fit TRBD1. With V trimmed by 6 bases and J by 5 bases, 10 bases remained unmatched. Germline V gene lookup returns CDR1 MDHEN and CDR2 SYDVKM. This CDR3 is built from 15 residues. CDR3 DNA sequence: TGTGCCAGCAGGCAAACAGGGGGCGCCGGATATGGCTACACCTTC. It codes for CASRQTGGAGYGYTF.

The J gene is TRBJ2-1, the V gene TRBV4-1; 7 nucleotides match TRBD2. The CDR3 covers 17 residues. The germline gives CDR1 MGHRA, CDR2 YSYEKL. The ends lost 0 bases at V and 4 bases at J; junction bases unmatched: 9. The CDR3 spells CASSQDRTAREYNEQFF. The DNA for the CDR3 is TGCGCCAGCAGCCAAGATCGAACCGCGCGGGAGTACAATGAGCAGTTCTTC.

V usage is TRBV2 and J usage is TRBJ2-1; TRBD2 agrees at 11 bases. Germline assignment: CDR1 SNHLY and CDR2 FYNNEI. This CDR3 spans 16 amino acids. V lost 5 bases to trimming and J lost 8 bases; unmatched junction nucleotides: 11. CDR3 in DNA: TGTGCCAGCAGTTATACAGGACTAGCGGGCGGCTATGAGCAGTTCTTC. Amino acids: CASSYTGLAGGYEQFF.

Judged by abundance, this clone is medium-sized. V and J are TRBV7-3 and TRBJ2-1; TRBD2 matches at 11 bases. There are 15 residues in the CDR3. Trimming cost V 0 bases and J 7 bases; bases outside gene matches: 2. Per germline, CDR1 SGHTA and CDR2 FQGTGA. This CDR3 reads CASSLTSGRANEQFF. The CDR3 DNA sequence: TGTGCCAGCAGCTTAACTAGCGGGAGGGCGAATGAGCAGTTCTTC.

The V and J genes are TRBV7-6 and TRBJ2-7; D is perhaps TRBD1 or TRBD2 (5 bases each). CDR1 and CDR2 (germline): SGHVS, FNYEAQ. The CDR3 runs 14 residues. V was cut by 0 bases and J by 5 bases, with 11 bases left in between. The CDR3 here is CASSLAWGRHEQYF. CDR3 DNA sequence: TGTGCCAGCAGCTTAGCCTGGGGGAGACACGAGCAGTACTTC.

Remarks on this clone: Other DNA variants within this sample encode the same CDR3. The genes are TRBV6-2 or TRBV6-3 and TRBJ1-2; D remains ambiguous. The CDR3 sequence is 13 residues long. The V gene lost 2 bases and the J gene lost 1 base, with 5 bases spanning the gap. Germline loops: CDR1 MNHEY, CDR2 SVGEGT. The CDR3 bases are TGTGCCAGCAGTTACGGCTTTAACTATGGCTACACCTTC. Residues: CASSYGFNYGYTF.

CDR3 coding DNA: TGTGCCAGCAGCCCCTTTGTTGGCTCCTACAATGAGCAGTTCTTC. Protein product: CASSPFVGSYNEQFF. The rearrangement links TRBV7-3 to TRBJ2-1, with no clear D. With 5 bases removed from V and 0 bases from J, the gap between germline ends came to 11 bases. Germline CDR1 SGHTA, CDR2 FQGTGA. CDR3 size: 15 residues.

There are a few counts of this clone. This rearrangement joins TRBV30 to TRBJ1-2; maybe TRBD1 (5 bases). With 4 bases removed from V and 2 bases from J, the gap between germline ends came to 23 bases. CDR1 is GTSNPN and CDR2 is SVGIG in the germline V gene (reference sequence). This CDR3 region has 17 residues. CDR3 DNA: TGTGCCTGGATTCATGGAGACTCGCGAGGGGACAACTATGGCTACACCTTC. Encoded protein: CAWIHGDSRGDNYGYTF.

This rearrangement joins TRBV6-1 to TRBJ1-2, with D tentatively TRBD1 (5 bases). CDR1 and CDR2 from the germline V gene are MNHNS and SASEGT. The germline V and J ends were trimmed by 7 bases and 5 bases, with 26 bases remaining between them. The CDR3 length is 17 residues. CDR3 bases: TGTGCCAGCACCCGTAGGTGGGGGAGTATCACCGATTATGGCTACACCTTC. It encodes CASTRRWGSITDYGYTF.

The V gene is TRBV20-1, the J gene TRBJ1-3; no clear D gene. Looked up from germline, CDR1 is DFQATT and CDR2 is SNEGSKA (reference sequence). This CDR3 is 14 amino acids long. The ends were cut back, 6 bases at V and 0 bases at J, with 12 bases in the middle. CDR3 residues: CSASPVSSGNTIYF. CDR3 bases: TGCAGTGCCAGTCCCGTAAGCTCTGGAAACACCATATATTTT.

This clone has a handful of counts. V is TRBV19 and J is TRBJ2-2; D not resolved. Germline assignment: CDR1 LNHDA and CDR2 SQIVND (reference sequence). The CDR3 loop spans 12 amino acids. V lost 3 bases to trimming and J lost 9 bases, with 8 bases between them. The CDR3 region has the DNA TGTGCCAGTAGTATCGTCTACCGGGAGCTGTTTTTT. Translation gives CASSIVYRELFF.

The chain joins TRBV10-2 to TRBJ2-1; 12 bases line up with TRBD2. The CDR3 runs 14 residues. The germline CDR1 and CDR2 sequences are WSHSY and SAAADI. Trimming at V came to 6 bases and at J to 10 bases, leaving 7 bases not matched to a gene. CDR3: CASRLAGGPGEQFF. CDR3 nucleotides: TGCGCCAGCAGGCTAGCGGGGGGGCCTGGGGAGCAGTTCTTC.

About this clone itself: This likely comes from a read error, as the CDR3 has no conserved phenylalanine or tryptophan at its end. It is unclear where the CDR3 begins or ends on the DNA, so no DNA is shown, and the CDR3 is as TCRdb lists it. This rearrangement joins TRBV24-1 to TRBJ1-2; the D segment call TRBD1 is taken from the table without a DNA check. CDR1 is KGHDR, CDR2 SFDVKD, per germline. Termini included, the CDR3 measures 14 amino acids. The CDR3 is CATSEIRGQGISPV.